This T cell receptor beta chain appears in the sequencing data of a study of blood T cell repertoires in COVID-19. Study context: Whether acute or convalescent, the COVID-19 samples came from the United States, Italy and Spain. T cells, B-cell-depleted T cells, or PBMCs provided the cDNA or gDNA that served as material.

Germline-derived CDR1 and CDR2 are GTSNPN and SVGIG (reference sequence). V lost 4 bases, J lost 4 bases, and 5 bases stayed unmatched. This CDR3 comprises 13 residues. Original handling: Amplifying reference gene primers gave estimates of nucleated cell counts. Sequencing was performed with immunoSEQ multiplex PCR; in TCRdb, only in-frame clones are kept and a portion is missing. V and J calls and clone size are copied from that table; D and trimming were computed from the DNA. The data contain 75,000 to 100,000 clones, approximately 87% of them seen just once; the ten biggest clones take up 15%. The receptor was derived from a human donor in a cohort sampled during active COVID-19. The chain carries TRBV30 and TRBJ1-1; 8 nucleotides align to TRBD1. Sample: peripheral blood. Here the CDR3 reads CAWKNRGGTEAFF. For the CDR3, the DNA is TGTGCCTGGAAAAACAGGGGGGGCACTGAAGCTTTCTTT.